Following are 22 T cell receptor beta chains from one sample sequenced in a study of Tregs in tolerant kidney transplant recipients. Repertoires were generated with immunoSEQ multiplex PCR, while TCRdb's copy carries only in-frame clones and drops some. Counted here are tens of thousands of clones, 80% to 95% occurring once; the ten biggest clones make up 0.34%. The sequenced sample was Tregs from blood, obtained before the transplant. These receptors all stem from a human donor who received a combined kidney and bone marrow transplant.

This chain joins TRBV2 and TRBJ2-3; 7 bases map to TRBD2. From germline, CDR1 is SNHLY and CDR2 FYNNEI. After removal of 3 bases from V and 6 bases from J, the junction contained 6 bases not matched to a gene. This CDR3 is built from 14 residues. The CDR3 region is CASSDRLATDTQYF. CDR3 nucleotide sequence: TGTGCCAGCAGTGACCGACTAGCCACCGATACGCAGTATTTT. Based on the CDR3 plus reference TRBV2 and TRBJ2-3, the full variable domain is EPEVTQTPSHQVTQMGQEVILRCVPISNHLYFYWYRQILGQKVEFLVSFYNNEISEKSEIFDDQFSVERPDGSNFTLKIRSTKLEDSAMYFCASSDRLATDTQYFGPGTRLTVL.

The chain uses TRBV9 and TRBJ2-7; D may be TRBD2 (7 bases). CDR1 SGDLS and CDR2 YYNGEE come from the germline V gene. Trimming took off 4 bases at V and 3 bases at J, with 17 bases between the two ends. The CDR3 has 15 amino acids. The CDR3 nucleotides are TGTGCCAGCAGCCCTCACGGGGGGCGCGGCTACGAGCAGTACTTC. As protein: CASSPHGGRGYEQYF.

The gene calls are TRBV7-2 and TRBJ2-5, with a weak D call TRBD1 (6 bases). Trimming removed 3 bases at V and 2 bases at J, with 10 bases between. This CDR3 spans 14 amino acids. Per germline, CDR1 SGHTA and CDR2 FQGNSA. CDR3 DNA sequence: TGTGCCAGCAGCTTCGCCGGACAGCAAGAGACCCAGTACTTC. It translates to CASSFAGQQETQYF.

The rearrangement links TRBV4-3 to TRBJ2-7; unclear D gene. Trimming shortened V by 0 bases and J by 0 bases, and 9 bases separated the two germline ends. This CDR3 contains 15 residues. The germline gives CDR1 LGHNA, CDR2 YSLEER. Here the CDR3 reads CASSQDIKSSYEQYF. Here the CDR3 DNA reads TGCGCCAGCAGCCAAGATATCAAGAGCTCCTACGAGCAGTACTTC.

The sample holds one count of this clone. The V gene is TRBV5-4, the J gene TRBJ2-5; TRBD1 is a possible D gene (6 bases). The end of the DNA aligns better with TRBJ2-7, so the J call may be wrong. The CDR3 runs 13 residues. Germline values: CDR1 SGHNT, CDR2 YYREEE (reference sequence). The chain's CDR3 is CASSLRQAYEQYF. Written as DNA, the CDR3 is TGTGCCAGCAGCTTGAGACAGGCCTACGAGCAGTACTTC.

The chain carries TRBV18 and TRBJ2-1; TRBD2 agrees at 7 bases. The CDR3 covers 15 residues. Germline CDR1 reads KGHSH; CDR2 reads LQKENI. The ends lost 1 base at V and 7 bases at J; junction bases unmatched: 7. CDR3 sequence: CASSPLSGNWNEQFF. For the CDR3, the DNA is TGTGCCAGCTCACCACTGAGCGGGAATTGGAATGAGCAGTTCTTC.

The rearrangement uses TRBV5-5 and TRBJ2-5, with D tentatively TRBD1 (6 bases). The J call may be wrong; the DNA end is better matched by TRBJ2-7. The CDR3 is 13 residues long. Germline V gene lookup returns CDR1 SGHKS and CDR2 YYEKEE (reference sequence). The CDR3 spells CASSLTGLYEQYF. The CDR3 DNA reads as TGTGCCAGCAGCTTGACAGGGCTCTACGAGCAGTACTTC.

The gene calls are TRBV15 and TRBJ2-4; D ambiguous. Trimming removed 5 bases at V and 2 bases at J, with 16 bases between. CDR1 and CDR2 from the germline V gene are LNHNV and YYDKDF (reference sequence). The length of the CDR3 is 16 residues. For the CDR3, the DNA is TGTGCCACCAGCCCCCCCTGGGCCCTACCCAAAAACATTCAGTACTTC. Its protein is CATSPPWALPKNIQYF.

The rearrangement uses TRBV5-1 and TRBJ2-2; possible D gene TRBD2, 5 bases. Germline V gene sequence: CDR1 SGHRS, CDR2 YFSETQ. V shed 4 bases and J shed 3 bases, with 13 bases lying between them. This CDR3 has 15 residues. The CDR3 sequence is CASSLTSGYTGELFF. The DNA for the CDR3 is TGCGCCAGCAGCCTTACAAGCGGATACACCGGGGAGCTGTTTTTT. Based on the CDR3 plus reference TRBV5-1 and TRBJ2-2, the full variable domain is KAGVTQTPRYLIKTRGQQVTLSCSPISGHRSVSWYQQTPGQGLQFLFEYFSETQRNKGNFPGRFSGRQFSNSRSEMNVSTLELGDSALYLCASSLTSGYTGELFFGEGSRLTVL.

This rearrangement joins TRBV9 to TRBJ2-1, with 13 bases lining up with TRBD2. CDR3 length: 20 residues. The germline CDR1 and CDR2 sequences are SGDLS and YYNGEE. J lost 0 bases, V lost 2 bases, and 11 bases had no gene match. The CDR3 DNA sequence: TGTGCCAGCAGCGTCTCTTACGGACTAGCGGGAGCCCGCTCCTACAATGAGCAGTTCTTC. As protein: CASSVSYGLAGARSYNEQFF.

The chain is built from TRBV5-4 and TRBJ2-2; no definite D call. The germline V gene encodes CDR1 SGHNT and CDR2 YYREEE (reference sequence). The CDR3 has 14 amino acids. The V and J ends lost 2 bases and 0 bases respectively, with 5 bases between them. The CDR3 DNA reads TGTGCCAGCAGCTTTTCCACGAACACCGGGGAGCTGTTTTTT. This codes for CASSFSTNTGELFF. The full variable domain, completed using reference TRBV5-4 and TRBJ2-2, is ETGVTQSPTHLIKTRGQQVTLRCSSQSGHNTVSWYQQALGQGPQFIFQYYREEENGRGNFPPRFSGLQFPNYSSELNVNALELDDSALYLCASSFSTNTGELFFGEGSRLTVL.

The V call is TRBV5-6, the J call TRBJ2-2; 11 positions match TRBD2. CDR3 size: 15 residues. Germline CDR1 reads SGHDT; CDR2 reads YYEEEE. Trimming removed 1 base from V and 10 bases from J; junction bases left unmatched: 6. The CDR3 is CASSLILAGGEELFF. The CDR3 region has the DNA TGTGCCAGCAGCTTGATTCTAGCGGGAGGAGAGGAGCTGTTTTTT.

The chain recombines TRBV7-2 with TRBJ1-4; a possible D gene is TRBD1 (5 bases). CDR3 length equals 15 residues. The V end lost 0 bases, the J end lost 7 bases, and 12 bases lay between the germline ends. The germline gives CDR1 SGHTA, CDR2 FQGNSA. CDR3 coding DNA: TGTGCCAGCAGCTTAGCGAGCGGGGGGGGTGAAAAACTGTTTTTT. Encoded protein: CASSLASGGGEKLFF.

V gene TRBV5-6 combines with J gene TRBJ1-2; D is uncertain. The CDR3 sequence is 14 residues long. Per germline, CDR1 SGHDT and CDR2 YYEEEE. Deletions cut 0 bases from V and 2 bases from J, with 8 bases between. The chain's CDR3 is CASSLVQANYGYTF. The CDR3 nucleotides read TGTGCCAGCAGCTTGGTTCAGGCCAACTATGGCTACACCTTC.

The CDR3 DNA reads as TGTGCCAGCAGCGCCGCTACAGGGGGATACGAGCAGTACTTC. Translating it yields CASSAATGGYEQYF. This sequence joins TRBV7-2 and TRBJ2-7, with 8 bases that match TRBD1. Looked up from germline, CDR1 is SGHTA and CDR2 is FQGNSA. The CDR3 spans 14 residues. J gave up 4 bases and V 5 bases, and 7 bases lay outside the gene matches.

The chain recombines TRBV11-3 with TRBJ2-1, with 10 positions matching TRBD2. This CDR3 contains 15 residues. CDR1 SGHNT and CDR2 YENEEA come from the germline V gene. V dropped 5 bases and J dropped 6; count of bases not matched to a gene: 7. DNA for the CDR3: TGTGCCAGCAGCATCGGGGCTAGCGGGAGCAATGAGCAGTTCTTC. It encodes CASSIGASGSNEQFF.

In nucleotides, the CDR3 is TGTGCCAGCAGTCCCCCAGATGGTACTGGAAACACCATATATTTT. Its protein product is CASSPPDGTGNTIYF. The chain uses TRBV28 and TRBJ1-3; D unclear. CDR3 length: 15 amino acids. V was clipped by 5 bases and J by 2 bases, with 13 bases between them. Germline loops: CDR1 MDHEN, CDR2 SYDVKM.

V gene TRBV7-8 combines with J gene TRBJ2-2, with 8 bases matching TRBD1. The V gene end was trimmed by 5 bases and the J gene end by 8 bases; junction bases not matched to a gene: 7. Germline V gives CDR1 SGHVS, CDR2 FQNEAQ. The length of the CDR3 is 14 residues. The CDR3 nucleotides read TGTGCCAGCAGCCCCGTGACAGGGGCGGGGGAGCTGTTTTTT. Protein product: CASSPVTGAGELFF.

The chain is built from TRBV6-6 and TRBJ1-5; TRBD1 matches at 7 bases. The germline V gene has CDR1 MNHNY and CDR2 SVGAGI (reference sequence). After removal of 6 bases from V and 3 bases from J, the junction contained 8 bases not matched to a gene. There are 15 residues in the CDR3. CDR3 region: CASRKGQEFNQPQHF. The CDR3 bases are TGTGCCAGCAGGAAAGGACAGGAATTCAATCAGCCCCAGCATTTT.

The chain carries TRBV18 and TRBJ2-7; TRBD1 agrees at 8 bases. Germline V CDR1 and CDR2: KGHSH, LQKENI. The ends lost 4 bases at V and 2 bases at J; junction bases unmatched: 4. The length of the CDR3 is 14 residues. The CDR3 DNA reads as TGTGCCAGCTCACAAGGACAGGGACCCTACGAGCAGTACTTC. Translated: CASSQGQGPYEQYF.

This clone has just one count. The V and J genes are TRBV29-1 and TRBJ2-4; TRBD2 agrees at 12 bases. This CDR3 has 15 amino acids. The germline CDR1 and CDR2 sequences are SQVTM and ANQGSEA. After removal of 6 bases from V and 5 bases from J, the junction contained 8 bases not matched to a gene. Written as DNA, the CDR3 is TGCAGCGTATCTAGCGGGAGGGCCCGAGAAAACATTCAGTACTTC. Amino acid sequence: CSVSSGRARENIQYF.

In DNA form, the CDR3 reads TGCGCCAGCTTTCAGGAAGCGGCGGCAGGTACGCAGTATTTT. This encodes CASFQEAAAGTQYF. The V call is TRBV5-1, the J call TRBJ2-3, with D perhaps TRBD2 (5 bases). Germline CDR1 is SGHRS and CDR2 is YFSETQ. The CDR3 is made up of 14 amino acids. Trimming removed 7 bases at V and 8 bases at J, with 20 bases between.